The T cell receptor (beta chain) described here comes from a study of cytomegalovirus exposure and HLA in healthy donors. The study ran its PCR with 60 Vbeta and 13 Jbeta primers. TCRdb keeps only in-frame clones here, not all; method: immunoSEQ multiplex PCR. The sample has more than 150,000 clones, around 80% seen once. CDR3 length: 13 amino acids. CDR1 is SNHLY, CDR2 FYNNEI, per germline. V was cut by 6 bases and J by 6 bases, with 14 bases left in between. Sequencing used PBMCs. This clonotype was obtained from a woman aged 35 to 49 in good health and CMV-seropositive. The chain links TRBV2 to TRBJ1-2; a weak D match, TRBD1 (5 bases). The CDR3 here is CASREWGVDGYTF. The CDR3 DNA reads as TGTGCCAGCAGAGAGTGGGGGGTCGATGGCTACACCTTC. Together with reference TRBV2 and TRBJ1-2, the CDR3 gives the full variable domain: EPEVTQTPSHQVTQMGQEVILRCVPISNHLYFYWYRQILGQKVEFLVSFYNNEISEKSEIFDDQFSVERPDGSNFTLKIRSTKLEDSAMYFCASREWGVDGYTFGSGTRLTVV.